These T cell receptor beta chains were read from a single sample in a study of T cell repertoires in cytomegalovirus infection. TCRdb re-analysed the reads in MiXCR, keeping a single row per CDR3 protein. The profile shows under 300,000 distinct CDR3 sequences, roughly a fifth of them singletons. These TCRs are of unknown antigen specificity. This specimen was cultured PBMCs, taken from culture after CMV antigen stimulation. The receptors come from a human donor in good health (CMV status not recorded). Some clones in this sample may be carry-over from other donors' samples. Each CDR3 is given with its conserved first and last residue. The order of the fields is clone size, V gene, D gene, J gene, CDR3 protein, CDR3 DNA. The D gene is left open where the match is weak. A row's size may be missing; if present it is once, few, many or a size class.

>many|TRBV7-2|TRBD2|TRBJ2-2
CASSPAGGNTGELFF
TGTGCCAGCAGCCCAGCGGGAGGGAACACCGGGGAGCTGTTTTTT
>NA|TRBV19|TRBD2|TRBJ2-3
CASTLAGVTDTQYF
TGTGCCAGTACCTTAGCGGGAGTCACAGATACGCAGTATTTT
>few|TRBV7-9|NA|TRBJ2-1
CASSFRQAAEQFF
TGTGCCAGCAGCTTCCGACAGGCTGCTGAGCAGTTCTTC
>NA|TRBV4-1|NA|TRBJ1-6
CASSQDLEGPRSPLHF
TGCGCCAGCAGCCAAGATCTGGAGGGCCCTAGATCACCCCTCCACTTT
>once|TRBV9|TRBD2|TRBJ2-2
CASPLVREADTGELFF
TGTGCCAGCCCCCTGGTGCGGGAGGCGGACACCGGGGAGCTGTTTTTT
>few|TRBV5-4|NA|TRBJ2-5
CASSLEFPGSRAQYF
TGTGCCAGCAGCTTGGAATTCCCAGGATCGAGGGCCCAGTACTTC
>NA|TRBV5-6|NA|TRBJ2-1
CASSFEGGGTGYNEQFF
TGTGCCAGCAGCTTTGAGGGGGGGGGGACTGGGTACAATGAGCAGTTCTTC
>NA|TRBV29-1|TRBD1|TRBJ2-5
CSVAQLRTGINLETQYF
TGCAGCGTTGCTCAATTAAGGACAGGGATTAATCTAGAGACCCAGTACTTC
>many|TRBV19|NA|TRBJ2-1
CASSMTDRSYNEQFF
TGTGCCAGTAGTATGACCGACAGAAGCTACAATGAGCAGTTCTTC
>few|TRBV4-1|TRBD1|TRBJ1-5
CASSQEGQGYQPQHF
TGCGCCAGCAGCCAAGAAGGACAGGGCTATCAGCCCCAGCATTTT
>many|TRBV24-1|NA|TRBJ2-1
CATSDPPGLNEQFF
TGTGCCACCAGTGATCCTCCGGGACTCAATGAGCAGTTCTTC
>once|TRBV4-3|TRBD2|TRBJ2-3
CASSQENLGLAGVSSTDTQYF
TGCGCCAGCAGCCAAGAAAACTTGGGCCTAGCGGGGGTATCTAGCACAGATACGCAGTATTTT
>NA|TRBV20-1|TRBD1|TRBJ2-1
CSAGTGVYNEQFF
TGCAGTGCCGGGACAGGGGTCTACAATGAGCAGTTCTTC
>many|TRBV7-6|NA|TRBJ2-7
CASSLTEDEQYF
TGTGCCAGCAGCTTGACCGAGGACGAGCAGTACTTC
>few|TRBV7-2|TRBD1|TRBJ1-4
CASRPPGGEKLFF
TGTGCCAGCAGGCCACCAGGGGGGGAAAAACTGTTTTTT
>NA|TRBV20-1|TRBD2|TRBJ2-3
CSAGVGLVPDTQYF
TGCAGTGCCGGGGTCGGACTAGTACCAGATACGCAGTATTTT
>many|TRBV12-3/TRBV12-4|TRBD2|TRBJ2-5
CASSLMQGGKTYF
TGTGCCAGCAGTTTAATGCAGGGAGGGAAGACGTACTTC
>few|TRBV7-3|NA|TRBJ1-2
CASSLMGQENYGYTF
TGTGCCAGCAGCTTAATGGGACAAGAAAACTATGGCTACACCTTC
>few|TRBV3-1|NA|TRBJ2-6
CASSQAAGANVLTF
TGTGCCAGCAGCCAAGCGGCTGGGGCCAACGTCCTGACTTTC
>NA|TRBV6-5|NA|TRBJ1-1
CASLTAAGRAEAFF
TGTGCCAGCCTCACGGCGGCAGGGAGGGCTGAAGCTTTCTTT
>NA|TRBV12-3/TRBV12-4|NA|TRBJ1-2
CASSLARIDGYTF
TGTGCCAGCAGTTTAGCGCGAATCGATGGCTACACCTTC
>NA|TRBV12-3/TRBV12-4|NA|TRBJ2-1
CASSFDEQFF
TGTGCCAGCAGTTTCGATGAGCAGTTCTTC
>NA|TRBV7-4|NA|TRBJ2-1
CASSGLDSTPYEQFF
TGTGCCAGCAGCGGATTGGATTCAACCCCCTATGAGCAGTTCTTC
>NA|TRBV10-3|NA|TRBJ1-2
CAIRGFTRGSRGYTF
TGTGCCATCAGGGGCTTCACCAGGGGTTCTCGTGGCTACACCTTC
>few|TRBV4-3|NA|TRBJ2-7
CASSQTGTAKSEQYF
TGCGCCAGCAGCCAGACCGGGACTGCCAAATCGGAGCAGTACTTC
>few|TRBV6-2/TRBV6-3|NA|TRBJ2-1
CASSFPQGVFF
TGTGCCAGCAGTTTCCCACAGGGTGTGTTCTTC
>few|TRBV7-2|TRBD2|TRBJ2-3
CASSLERGWVWADTQYF
TGTGCCAGCAGCTTAGAGCGGGGTTGGGTTTGGGCAGATACGCAGTATTTT
>many|TRBV19|NA|TRBJ1-5
CASSPHRGANNQPQHF
TGTGCCAGTAGTCCGCACCGGGGAGCCAACAATCAGCCCCAGCATTTT
>few|TRBV4-1|NA|TRBJ2-3
CASSQDWGTSSTDTQYF
TGCGCCAGCAGCCAAGATTGGGGGACTTCTAGCACAGATACGCAGTATTTT
>few|TRBV4-1|NA|TRBJ2-6
CASSQPTASGANVLTF
TGCGCCAGCAGCCAGCCGACGGCCTCTGGGGCCAACGTCCTGACTTTC
>many|TRBV7-2|NA|TRBJ2-1
CASSPRGARGEQFF
TGTGCCAGCAGCCCTAGGGGCGCCCGGGGAGAGCAGTTCTTC
>NA|TRBV27|TRBD2|TRBJ2-1
CASSLGTTPSFF
TGTGCCAGCAGTTTGGGGACTACCCCGTCGTTCTTC
>few|TRBV6-2/TRBV6-3|TRBD2|TRBJ2-1
CASSWLGLANSYNEQFF
TGTGCCAGCAGCTGGCTGGGACTAGCGAACAGCTACAATGAGCAGTTCTTC
>many|TRBV7-2|NA|TRBJ2-3
CASSLAGVRTDTQYF
TGTGCCAGCAGCTTAGCGGGGGTTCGCACAGATACGCAGTATTTT
>NA|TRBV20-1|NA|TRBJ1-6
CSARVGIRDSPLHF
TGCAGTGCTAGAGTGGGAATAAGAGACTCACCCCTCCACTTT
>few|TRBV2|TRBD2|TRBJ2-1
CASSERGLAGVGEQFF
TGTGCCAGCAGTGAAAGGGGACTAGCGGGAGTCGGTGAGCAGTTCTTC
>NA|TRBV6-6|NA|TRBJ2-6
CASSPDLAGANVLTF
TGTGCCAGCAGCCCGGACCTCGCTGGGGCCAACGTCCTGACTTTC
>many|TRBV6-1|NA|TRBJ1-1
CASSYPGILAFF
TGTGCCAGCAGTTATCCCGGGATACTTGCTTTCTTT
>few|TRBV5-1|NA|TRBJ2-7
CASREGRALSYEQYF
TGCGCCAGCAGAGAAGGCCGGGCCCTAAGCTACGAGCAGTACTTC
>NA|TRBV4-3|NA|TRBJ2-6
CASSQQPTGTGANVLTF
TGCGCCAGCAGCCAACAACCTACAGGGACTGGGGCCAACGTCCTGACTTTC
>NA|TRBV4-3|NA|TRBJ2-1
CASSQDRRVEQFF
TGCGCCAGCAGCCAAGATCGGAGGGTTGAGCAGTTCTTC
>once|TRBV20-1|TRBD1|TRBJ2-1
CSAGRRDRGLNEQFF
TGCAGTGCTGGTCGTCGGGACAGGGGGCTCAATGAGCAGTTCTTC
>many|TRBV11-2|NA|TRBJ2-7
CASSLSLLNEQYF
TGTGCCAGCAGCTTATCCCTACTCAACGAGCAGTACTTC
>NA|TRBV6-2/TRBV6-3|TRBD1|TRBJ2-5
CASNPGTALETQYF
TGTGCCAGCAATCCCGGGACAGCTCTGGAGACCCAGTACTTC
>NA|TRBV4-3|TRBD2|TRBJ2-1
CASSQGGLASEQFF
TGCGCCAGCAGCCAAGGGGGACTAGCATCTGAGCAGTTCTTC
>NA|TRBV5-1|NA|TRBJ1-2
CASSREAADYGYTF
TGCGCCAGCAGCCGGGAGGCGGCAGACTATGGCTACACCTTC
>NA|TRBV2|NA|TRBJ2-1
CASTRRTEQFF
TGTGCCAGCACGCGACGGACTGAGCAGTTCTTC
>few|TRBV28|NA|TRBJ1-5
CASSLRTGVLNQPQHF
TGTGCCAGCAGTTTACGCACTGGGGTTTTGAATCAGCCCCAGCATTTT
>few|TRBV15|NA|TRBJ2-1
CATSREWTHQGQFF
TGTGCCACCAGCAGAGAATGGACACACCAGGGGCAGTTCTTC
>NA|TRBV30|NA|TRBJ2-3
CAWSPTSTSSTDTQYF
TGTGCCTGGAGCCCGACTTCCACAAGCTCCACAGATACGCAGTATTTT
>NA|TRBV7-3|NA|TRBJ1-2
CASSEKRSHYGYTF
TGTGCCAGCAGCGAGAAGAGGTCGCACTATGGCTACACCTTC
>few|TRBV2|NA|TRBJ1-3
CASSARTAGNTIYF
TGTGCCAGCAGTGCCCGGACGGCCGGAAACACCATATATTTT
>many|TRBV12-3/TRBV12-4|NA|TRBJ1-2
CASTPRGANYGYTF
TGTGCCAGCACCCCTCGGGGAGCCAACTATGGCTACACCTTC